The 32 T cell receptor beta chains given below trace back to one sample, sequenced in a study of blood T cell repertoires in COVID-19. TCRdb's table, derived via immunoSEQ multiplex PCR, lists solely in-frame clones and lacks some. The repertoire holds some 370,000 clones, around 87% seen once, with 5% to 8.5% in the top ten. What was sequenced was peripheral blood. The receptors stem from a young man with active or convalescent COVID-19.

This clone was picked up a small number of times. The DNA for the CDR3 is TGTGCCAGCAGCGGGGGACAGGGGGCAGTCTACTACACCTTC. This sequence encodes CASSGGQGAVYYTF. The V and J genes are TRBV9 and TRBJ1-2; 12 nucleotides agree with TRBD1. The ends lost 3 bases at V and 10 bases at J; junction bases unmatched: 7. The CDR3 consists of 14 residues. CDR1 SGDLS and CDR2 YYNGEE come from the germline V gene.

The chain uses TRBV18 and TRBJ1-2; 8 nucleotides agree with TRBD1. The CDR3 spans 14 residues. Germline CDR1 KGHSH, CDR2 LQKENI. The ends lost 2 bases at V and 8 bases at J; junction bases unmatched: 7. CDR3 nucleotides: TGTGCCAGCTCACCATCAGGGGGCGCGCAGGGCTACACCTTC. The encoded protein is CASSPSGGAQGYTF. Looking up the rest from reference TRBV18 and TRBJ1-2 gives the full variable domain: NAGVMQNPRHLVRRRGQEARLRCSPMKGHSHVYWYRQLPEEGLKFMVYLQKENIIDESGMPKERFSAEFPKEGPSILRIQQVVRGDSAAYFCASSPSGGAQGYTFGSGTRLTVV.

This rearrangement joins TRBV7-6 to TRBJ1-1; possibly TRBD1 for D (5 bases). This CDR3 has 12 amino acids. Germline V CDR1 and CDR2: SGHVS, FNYEAQ. Trimming took off 5 bases at V and 5 bases at J, with 9 bases between the two ends. The CDR3 DNA reads TGTGCCAGCAGCCTTGCAGGGACTGAAGCTTTCTTT. Amino acids: CASSLAGTEAFF.

This clone has only one observation. V usage is TRBV5-4 and J usage is TRBJ2-2; the D is unclear. Trimming pared 0 bases from V and 0 bases from J, leaving 12 bases between. Per the germline V gene, CDR1 is SGHNT and CDR2 is YYREEE (reference sequence). The CDR3 covers 17 residues. The CDR3 protein is CASSLAVGQSNTGELFF. CDR3 nucleotides: TGTGCCAGCAGCTTGGCAGTTGGGCAGTCGAACACCGGGGAGCTGTTTTTT.

The chain carries TRBV9 and TRBJ1-1; D ambiguous. CDR3 size: 12 residues. Trimming cost V 4 bases and J 4 bases, with 8 bases left between them. Germline V CDR1 and CDR2: SGDLS, YYNGEE. In DNA, the CDR3 is TGTGCCAGCAGCCCCTCGGTCACTGAAGCTTTCTTT. This sequence encodes CASSPSVTEAFF.

CDR3: CAKSTPTGNYGYTF. The CDR3 DNA sequence: TGTGCCAAGTCGACCCCGACAGGGAACTATGGCTACACCTTC. The chain has TRBV2 and TRBJ1-2, with 7 nucleotides matching TRBD1. The CDR3 totals 14 residues. V was clipped by 10 bases and J by 2 bases; unmatched bases: 10. From germline, CDR1 is SNHLY and CDR2 FYNNEI.

This chain joins TRBV27 and TRBJ1-5; D is possibly TRBD1 (5 bases). CDR1 is MNHEY, CDR2 SMNVEV, per germline (reference sequence). V was pared by 6 bases and J by 3 bases, with 18 bases between. This CDR3 is built from 16 residues. CDR3 sequence (DNA): TGTGCCAGCAGGCGGGAGGGACGGATTGACAATCAGCCCCAGCATTTT. Residues: CASRREGRIDNQPQHF.

The chain links TRBV4-1 to TRBJ2-7; D is possibly TRBD2 (6 bases). Germline V gene data show CDR1 as MGHRA and CDR2 as YSYEKL. This CDR3 is 16 amino acids long. Between the trimmed V and J ends, which lost 0 bases and 1 base, there was a span of 13 bases. The CDR3 region has the DNA TGCGCCAGCAGCCAAGATCGGGGACTGCGGTCCTACGAGCAGTACTTC. Its protein product is CASSQDRGLRSYEQYF.

The chain employs TRBV6-5 and TRBJ2-2; no clear D gene. CDR1 MNHEY and CDR2 SVGAGI come from the germline V gene. Trimming cost V 3 bases and J 4 bases, with 15 bases left between them. The CDR3 extends over 16 amino acids. The CDR3 bases are TGTGCCAGCAGTTATCAGCCAGACTTGGGCACCGGGGAGCTGTTTTTT. Residues: CASSYQPDLGTGELFF.

This clone was observed many times. The gene calls are TRBV6-5 and TRBJ1-5; D unresolved. The germline V gene encodes CDR1 MNHEY and CDR2 SVGAGI. This CDR3 is built from 14 residues. V gave up 8 bases and J gave up 5 bases, with 16 bases separating them. The DNA for the CDR3 is TGTGCCAGCCGTCCCGGGGAAGATTATCAGCCCCAGCATTTT. Protein: CASRPGEDYQPQHF.

This chain links TRBV7-9 with TRBJ2-7, with 12 nucleotides matching TRBD2. The germline gives CDR1 SEHNR, CDR2 FQNEAQ (reference sequence). The trim removed 4 bases at V and 5 bases at J, leaving 6 bases unmatched. This CDR3 region has 15 residues. The DNA of the CDR3 is TGTGCCAGCAGCTCCCAGACTAGCGGGGGCCACGAGCAGTACTTC. It specifies CASSSQTSGGHEQYF.

J is TRBJ1-5 and V is TRBV6-1; the D is unclear. Per germline, CDR1 MNHNS and CDR2 SASEGT. V lost 1 base and J lost 6, with 7 bases in between. The CDR3 consists of 13 residues. The CDR3 coding sequence is TGTGCCAGCAGTGAAGTTGCAGGTCAGCCCCAGCATTTT. It encodes CASSEVAGQPQHF.

This chain connects TRBV28 to TRBJ2-3; 7 nucleotides align to TRBD2. Germline lookup yields CDR1 MDHEN and CDR2 SYDVKM. The V and J ends lost 5 bases and 2 bases, in that order; junction bases with no gene match: 10. The CDR3 runs 16 residues. This CDR3 reads CASSPRGVLYTDTQYF. Here the CDR3 DNA reads TGTGCCAGCAGTCCCCGGGGGGTTCTGTACACAGATACGCAGTATTTT.

This chain links TRBV28 with TRBJ1-6, with D unresolved. Germline V CDR1 and CDR2: MDHEN, SYDVKM. V was clipped by 3 bases and J by 7 bases, with 13 bases between them. This CDR3 region has 15 residues. CDR3 residues: CASSFPNRINSPLHF. CDR3 DNA sequence: TGTGCCAGCAGTTTTCCTAACAGAATCAATTCACCCCTCCACTTT.

The count of this clone is one. The J gene is TRBJ2-1, the V gene TRBV4-1; possible D gene TRBD1, 5 bases. With 0 bases removed from V and 3 bases from J, the gap between germline ends came to 9 bases. The CDR3 consists of 15 residues. CDR1 is MGHRA and CDR2 is YSYEKL in the germline V gene. CDR3: CASSQDRAGYNEQFF. CDR3 DNA sequence: TGCGCCAGCAGCCAAGACAGGGCTGGCTACAATGAGCAGTTCTTC.

The chain links TRBV6-2 or TRBV6-3 to TRBJ2-7; 10 bases line up with TRBD1. Trimming at V came to 2 bases and at J to 3 bases, leaving 4 bases not matched to a gene. The CDR3 sequence is 15 residues long. Per germline, CDR1 MNHEY and CDR2 SVGEGT. The CDR3 region has the DNA TGTGCCAGCAGTTACAAGGGACAGGGGTTCTACGAGCAGTACTTC. This codes for CASSYKGQGFYEQYF.

The gene calls are TRBV27 and TRBJ2-7; TRBD1 aligns across 7 bases. Germline CDR1 MNHEY, CDR2 SMNVEV (reference sequence). This CDR3 comprises 13 residues. The ends lost 5 bases at V and 2 bases at J; junction bases unmatched: 3. This CDR3 is CASSPTGTYEQYF. CDR3 nucleotide sequence: TGTGCCAGCAGTCCGACAGGGACCTACGAGCAGTACTTC.

The chain combines TRBV7-2 with TRBJ1-6; the match to TRBD1 covers 9 bases. The CDR3 totals 16 residues. Germline V gene data show CDR1 as SGHTA and CDR2 as FQGNSA. Trimming cost V 2 bases and J 8 bases; bases outside gene matches: 7. As DNA, the CDR3 is TGTGCCAGCAGCTTAACCGGACAGGGGCTATATTCACCCCTCCACTTT. This codes for CASSLTGQGLYSPLHF.

The CDR3, as DNA: TGTGCCAGCAGCCCCCGGGCGGGGGTTTCCGCCGGGGAGCTGTTTTTT. This gives the protein CASSPRAGVSAGELFF. The chain joins TRBV7-3 to TRBJ2-2; 7 positions agree with TRBD2. The CDR3 is 16 amino acids. Germline V gene data show CDR1 as SGHTA and CDR2 as FQGTGA. Trimming took 5 bases from V and 6 from J; bases not matched to a gene: 12. Variable domain in full (rest from reference TRBV7-3 and TRBJ2-2): GAGVSQTPSNKVTEKGKYVELRCDPISGHTALYWYRQSLGQGPEFLIYFQGTGAADDSGLPNDRFFAVRPEGSVSTLKIQRTERGDSAVYLCASSPRAGVSAGELFFGEGSRLTVL.

The chain recombines TRBV12-5 with TRBJ2-1; 14 nucleotides agree with TRBD2. Germline CDR1 and CDR2: LGHNT and FRNRAP. V trimming: 7 bases; J trimming: 4 bases; junction bases outside the gene matches: 6. The CDR3 consists of 16 residues. DNA for the CDR3: TGTGCTAGTGCCTCCGGGACTAGCGGGAGTTACAATGAGCAGTTCTTC. Translating gives CASASGTSGSYNEQFF.

This chain uses TRBV4-3 with TRBJ2-7; no clear D gene. The CDR3 is 14 amino acids. Germline V CDR1 and CDR2: LGHNA, YSLEER. V gave up 2 bases and J gave up 0 bases, with 8 bases separating them. CDR3 sequence: CASSQRRSSYEQYF. DNA of the CDR3: TGCGCCAGCAGCCAACGACGGAGCTCCTACGAGCAGTACTTC.

This clone has only one observation. The genes are TRBV15 and TRBJ1-6; no clear D. The ends were cut back, 1 base at V and 8 bases at J, with 12 bases in the middle. CDR1 is LNHNV and CDR2 is YYDKDF in the germline V gene (reference sequence). The length of the CDR3 is 15 residues. The CDR3 DNA reads TGTGCCACCAGCAGAGGTAACCCCGCGGATTCACCCCTCCACTTT. Translated: CATSRGNPADSPLHF.

The chain recombines TRBV6-2 or TRBV6-3 with TRBJ2-1, with D perhaps TRBD2 (5 bases). Germline values: CDR1 MNHEY, CDR2 SVGEGT. Trimming shortened V by 3 bases and J by 10 bases, and 10 bases separated the two germline ends. The CDR3 runs 12 residues. CDR3 coding DNA: TGTGCCAGCAGTTATGTACTAGTCGAGCAGTTCTTC. Its translation is CASSYVLVEQFF.

The chain recombines TRBV7-9 with TRBJ1-2; 7 positions match TRBD1. Germline V gene sequence: CDR1 SEHNR, CDR2 FQNEAQ (reference sequence). Trimming took 6 bases from V and 4 from J; bases not matched to a gene: 5. This CDR3 is built from 13 residues. The CDR3 spells CASSLTGTYGYTF. CDR3 DNA sequence: TGTGCCAGCAGTTTGACAGGGACCTATGGCTACACCTTC.

The genes are TRBV5-6 and TRBJ1-3; D unresolved. Looked up from germline, CDR1 is SGHDT and CDR2 is YYEEEE. The CDR3 spans 16 residues. V was clipped by 3 bases and J by 1 base, with 14 bases between them. The CDR3 here is CASSWRRISSGNTIYF. The DNA for the CDR3 is TGTGCCAGCAGCTGGAGACGGATCTCGTCTGGAAACACCATATATTTT.

The gene calls are TRBV6-2 or TRBV6-3 and TRBJ2-7; maybe TRBD2 (5 bases). The ends were cut back, 4 bases at V and 4 bases at J, with 11 bases in the middle. From germline, CDR1 is MNHEY and CDR2 SVGEGT. This CDR3 contains 13 residues. The CDR3 sequence is CASSWGESYEQYF. The CDR3 DNA follows: TGTGCCAGCAGTTGGGGAGAGTCTTACGAGCAGTACTTC.

This sequence joins TRBV6-2 or TRBV6-3 and TRBJ2-7; the match to TRBD2 covers 10 bases. The CDR3 has 15 residues. In germline, CDR1 is MNHEY, CDR2 SVGEGT. V lost 5 bases, J lost 7 bases, and 11 bases stayed unmatched. As DNA, the CDR3 is TGTGCCAGCAGTCGGGGAAGCGGGAGGGCCCGAGAGCAGTACTTC. Its protein product is CASSRGSGRAREQYF.

This rearrangement joins TRBV15 to TRBJ2-5, with D possibly matching TRBD1 (5 bases). This CDR3 has 15 amino acids. V lost 2 bases to trimming and J lost 5 bases, with 15 bases between them. Germline assignment: CDR1 LNHNV and CDR2 YYDKDF (reference sequence). The CDR3 spells CATSRSRGLEETQYF. The CDR3 bases are TGTGCCACCAGCAGATCTAGGGGCCTAGAGGAGACCCAGTACTTC.

This clone appeared once. The rearrangement joins TRBV18 to TRBJ2-1; 7 bases fit TRBD1. V dropped 2 bases and J dropped 7; count of bases not matched to a gene: 11. This CDR3 contains 16 residues. Germline V lookup: CDR1 KGHSH, CDR2 LQKENI. Here the CDR3 reads CASSPLERGPGNEQFF. The DNA for the CDR3 is TGTGCCAGCTCACCATTAGAAAGGGGGCCGGGGAATGAGCAGTTCTTC.

The V and J genes are TRBV7-8 and TRBJ2-7, with 7 bases matching TRBD2. V lost 4 bases and J lost 0; bases outside the gene matches: 6. Germline CDR1 is SGHVS and CDR2 is FQNEAQ. The CDR3 length is 15 residues. This CDR3 is CASSYPERGSYEQYF. CDR3 sequence (DNA): TGTGCCAGCAGCTACCCGGAGCGGGGCTCCTACGAGCAGTACTTC.

V and J are TRBV12-3 or TRBV12-4 and TRBJ1-5; TRBD1 is a possible D gene (5 bases). Trimming took off 11 bases at V and 6 bases at J, with 14 bases between the two ends. The CDR3 has 12 residues. CDR3 sequence: CASGGGGQPQHF. The CDR3, as DNA: TGTGCCTCTGGGGGGGGTGGTCAGCCCCAGCATTTT.

The gene calls are TRBV4-1 and TRBJ2-7; 7 nucleotides match TRBD2. The CDR3 extends over 17 amino acids. Germline assignment: CDR1 MGHRA and CDR2 YSYEKL. The J segment lost 3 bases and the V segment lost 0 bases, leaving 11 bases of the junction unmatched. This CDR3 is CASSQEFSSGWNYEQYF. In DNA, the CDR3 is TGCGCCAGCAGCCAAGAATTCTCTAGCGGTTGGAACTACGAGCAGTACTTC.